This TCR beta chain emerged from a study of blood T cell repertoires in COVID-19. Looked up from germline, CDR1 is SQVTM and CDR2 is ANQGSEA. The CDR3 is 14 amino acids. Trimming stripped 2 bases from V and 3 bases from J, with 13 bases between. This clone appeared a few times. The protocol was immunoSEQ multiplex PCR, while the TCRdb copy is restricted to in-frame clones and leaves out a portion. The table has about 270,000 clones, 80% to 90% seen once; the top ten hold roughly 2.5%. V gene TRBV29-1 combines with J gene TRBJ1-2; perhaps TRBD1 as D (5 bases). The receptor's source is a woman aged 18-29 years who had recovered from COVID-19. What was sequenced was PBMCs or T cells enriched from blood (not recorded which). For the CDR3, the DNA is TGCAGCGTTGAACGGGCCAGGGCCGACTATGGCTACACCTTC. Its protein product is CSVERARADYGYTF.